A single T cell receptor beta chain is shown here with its context. The antigen is undetermined. The sample belongs to a study of T cells in Graves' hyperthyroidism and ophthalmopathy. General observations from the study: Ophthalmopathy prediction by the model preceded onset by a median approximately six months. In the blood, most expanded thyroid clonotypes above 0.001 appeared as well.

Every diagnosis used clinical symptoms, serum thyroxine and TRAb, thyroid ultrasound and orbital computed tomography. From germline, CDR1 is MGHRA and CDR2 YSYEKL. The CDR3 contains 16 residues. The V and J ends lost 1 base and 6 bases, in that order; junction bases with no gene match: 10. Amplification yielded TCR beta CDR3 regions, with RNA transcripts as the source. First-round RT-PCR with HTBI primers amplified the TCR CDR3 region. TCRdb called the multiplex PCR reads again in MiXCR, with one record for every CDR3 protein. Of approximately 490,000 distinct CDR3 sequences in the sample, 22% were seen once.

J is TRBJ2-7 and V is TRBV4-1; 9 bases are shared with TRBD1. The sequence derives from a woman in her 70s with Graves' ophthalmopathy. Sample: blood. The CDR3 nucleotides are TGCGCCAGCAGCCAAGTTAGGGGGACAGGGCGAGTCGAGCAGTACTTC. Its translation is CASSQVRGTGRVEQYF.